The T cell receptor beta chain described here comes from a study of sequential checkpoint blockade in melanoma. Measured with immunoSEQ multiplex PCR; TCRdb has only the in-frame clones, and not every one. The table includes 10,000 to 15,000 clones, roughly 72% detected once. The treatment was: randomized to nivolumab then ipilimumab (arm A) or the reverse (arm B). V shed 8 bases and J shed 7 bases, with 12 bases lying between them. The germline CDR1 and CDR2 sequences are ENHRY and SYGVKD. The CDR3 consists of 12 residues. The J gene is TRBJ2-1, the V gene TRBV10-3; a weak D match, TRBD2 (5 bases). Sequences were derived from CD8+ T cells sorted from blood (inferred from file names), sampled from a patient given nivolumab and ipilimumab in sequence. The receptor comes from a human donor with melanoma. The CDR3 DNA is TGTGCCATCCTGGACTCTGGGAATGAGCAGTTCTTC. This translates into CAILDSGNEQFF.